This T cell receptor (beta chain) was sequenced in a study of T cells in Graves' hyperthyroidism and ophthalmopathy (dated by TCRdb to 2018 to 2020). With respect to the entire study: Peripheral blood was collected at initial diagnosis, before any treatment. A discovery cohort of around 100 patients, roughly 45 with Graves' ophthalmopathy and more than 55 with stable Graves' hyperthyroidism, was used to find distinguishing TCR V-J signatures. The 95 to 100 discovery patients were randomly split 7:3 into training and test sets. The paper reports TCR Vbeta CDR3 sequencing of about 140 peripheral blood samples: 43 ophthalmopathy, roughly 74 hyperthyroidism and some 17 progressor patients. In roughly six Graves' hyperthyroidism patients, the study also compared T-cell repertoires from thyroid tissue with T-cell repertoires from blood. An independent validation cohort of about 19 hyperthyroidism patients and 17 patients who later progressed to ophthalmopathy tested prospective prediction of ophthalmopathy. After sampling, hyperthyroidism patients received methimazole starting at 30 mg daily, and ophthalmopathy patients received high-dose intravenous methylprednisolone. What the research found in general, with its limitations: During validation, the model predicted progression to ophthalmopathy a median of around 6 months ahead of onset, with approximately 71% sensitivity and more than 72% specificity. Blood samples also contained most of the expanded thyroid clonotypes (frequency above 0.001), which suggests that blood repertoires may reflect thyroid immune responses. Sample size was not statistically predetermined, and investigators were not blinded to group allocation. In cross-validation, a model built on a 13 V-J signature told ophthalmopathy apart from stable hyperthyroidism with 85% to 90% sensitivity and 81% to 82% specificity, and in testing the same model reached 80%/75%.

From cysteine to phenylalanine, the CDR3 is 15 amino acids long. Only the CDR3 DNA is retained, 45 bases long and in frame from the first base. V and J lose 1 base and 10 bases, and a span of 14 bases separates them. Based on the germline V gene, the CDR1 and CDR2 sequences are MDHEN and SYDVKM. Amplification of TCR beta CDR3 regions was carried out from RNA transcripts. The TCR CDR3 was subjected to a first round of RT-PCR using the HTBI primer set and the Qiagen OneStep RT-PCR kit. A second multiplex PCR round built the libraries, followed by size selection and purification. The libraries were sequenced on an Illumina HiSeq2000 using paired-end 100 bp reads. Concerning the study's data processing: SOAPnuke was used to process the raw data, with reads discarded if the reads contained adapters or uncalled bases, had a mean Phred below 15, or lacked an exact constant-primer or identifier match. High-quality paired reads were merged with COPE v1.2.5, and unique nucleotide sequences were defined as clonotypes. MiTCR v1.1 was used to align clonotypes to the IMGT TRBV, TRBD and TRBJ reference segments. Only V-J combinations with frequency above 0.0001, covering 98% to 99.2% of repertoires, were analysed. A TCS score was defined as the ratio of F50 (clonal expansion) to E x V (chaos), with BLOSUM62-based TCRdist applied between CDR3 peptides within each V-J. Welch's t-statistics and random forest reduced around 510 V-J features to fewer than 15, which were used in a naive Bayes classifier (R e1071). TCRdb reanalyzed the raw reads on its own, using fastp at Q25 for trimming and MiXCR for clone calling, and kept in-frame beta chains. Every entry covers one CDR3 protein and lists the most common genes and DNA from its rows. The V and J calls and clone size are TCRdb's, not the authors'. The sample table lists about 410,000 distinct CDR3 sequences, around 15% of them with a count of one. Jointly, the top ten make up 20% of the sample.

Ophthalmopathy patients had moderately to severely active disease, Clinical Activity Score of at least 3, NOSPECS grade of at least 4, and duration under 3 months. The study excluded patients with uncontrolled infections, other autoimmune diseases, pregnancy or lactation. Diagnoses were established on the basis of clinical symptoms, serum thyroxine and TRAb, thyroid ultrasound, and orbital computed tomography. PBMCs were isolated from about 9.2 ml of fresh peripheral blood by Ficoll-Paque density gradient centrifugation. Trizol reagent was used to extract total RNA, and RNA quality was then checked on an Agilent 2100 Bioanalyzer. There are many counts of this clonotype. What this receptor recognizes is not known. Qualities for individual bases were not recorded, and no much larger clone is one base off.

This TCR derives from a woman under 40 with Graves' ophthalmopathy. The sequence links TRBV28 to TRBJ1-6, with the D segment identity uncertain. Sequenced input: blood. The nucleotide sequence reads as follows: TGTGCCAGCAGTTTATCGGGTCGCCCTGGGTCACCCCTCCACTTT. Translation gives CASSLSGRPGSPLHF.